The 13 T cell receptor beta chains below come from one sample, sequenced in a study of blood T cells in healthy people across ages. Together with a sample-barcoded 5' primer, a J-beta primer mix was included in a second PCR lasting about 6 to 11 cycles. TCRdb redid the calling of the 5' RACE reads with MiXCR, one entry per CDR3 protein. The table has about 1.4 million distinct CDR3 sequences, approximately 63% seen once. Specimen: blood. Receptors were obtained from a man aged 18-30 years in good health.

The chain's CDR3 is CASSPSLATGTYEQYF. For the CDR3, the DNA is TGTGCCAGCAGCCCCTCGCTGGCGACAGGGACCTACGAGCAGTACTTC. The V call is TRBV4-2, the J call TRBJ2-4; the match to TRBD1 covers 7 bases. With the DNA end fitting TRBJ2-7 better, the J assignment may be wrong. The CDR3 is 16 residues long. Germline loops: CDR1 LGHNA, CDR2 YNFKEQ.

V is TRBV10-1 and J is TRBJ2-5; weak D call: TRBD2 (6 bases). This CDR3 is 14 amino acids long. Germline CDR1 is WNHNN and CDR2 is SYGVQD (reference sequence). The ends were cut back, 0 bases at V and 5 bases at J, with 10 bases in the middle. The CDR3 protein is CASSESRGPETQYF. The CDR3 DNA sequence: TGCGCCAGCAGTGAGTCGCGGGGTCCGGAGACCCAGTACTTC.

J is TRBJ1-6 and V is TRBV27; D perhaps matches TRBD1 (5 bases). CDR3 length: 13 amino acids. V lost 5 bases and J 12 bases, leaving 14 bases between the germline ends. Germline loops: CDR1 MNHEY, CDR2 SMNVEV (reference sequence). CDR3 bases: TGTGCCAGCAGTCGAACCCCTGGACAACCCCTCCACTTT. This sequence encodes CASSRTPGQPLHF.

This clonotype was seen more than once but under ten times. The chain combines TRBV15 with TRBJ2-7, with 7 bases that match TRBD1. Germline lookup yields CDR1 LNHNV and CDR2 YYDKDF (reference sequence). This CDR3 contains 16 residues. Trimming took 3 bases from V and 0 from J; bases not matched to a gene: 8. The chain's CDR3 is CATSSLLQGISYEQYF. The CDR3 bases are TGTGCCACCAGCAGCCTACTACAGGGGATCTCCTACGAGCAGTACTTC.

The chain couples TRBV27 to TRBJ2-5; 7 bases are shared with TRBD1. The CDR3 has 14 residues. Germline CDR1 reads MNHEY; CDR2 reads SMNVEV (reference sequence). V was pared by 2 bases and J by 4 bases, with 4 bases of the junction left unmatched. CDR3 bases: TGTGCCAGCAGTTTACAGGGGGTTGTAGAGACCCAGTACTTC. As protein: CASSLQGVVETQYF.

This clonotype was seen only a few times. This chain connects TRBV6-2 or TRBV6-3 to TRBJ2-3; D uncertain. The germline V gene encodes CDR1 MNHEY and CDR2 SVGEGT. V lost 5 bases, J lost 9 bases, and 18 bases lay in between. The CDR3 sequence is 14 residues long. The CDR3 DNA sequence: TGTGCCAGCAGTGTCCCAAGTCTAGAAGCCACGCAGTATTTT. Translated: CASSVPSLEATQYF.

This clonotype turned up a few times. This chain links TRBV7-9 with TRBJ1-2; D not resolved. Germline lookup yields CDR1 SEHNR and CDR2 FQNEAQ (reference sequence). V was trimmed by 2 bases and J by 3 bases, leaving 10 bases between them. CDR3 length: 14 residues. For the CDR3, the DNA is TGTGCCAGCAGCTTAACGTTGAGGGACTATGGCTACACCTTC. Protein: CASSLTLRDYGYTF.

V and J are TRBV9 and TRBJ2-3; a possible D gene is TRBD2 (6 bases). CDR1 is SGDLS and CDR2 is YYNGEE in the germline V gene. Trimming took off 1 base at V and 1 base at J, with 13 bases between the two ends. The CDR3 totals 16 residues. The CDR3 DNA reads as TGTGCCAGCAGCGTAATCCAGCGGGCAGGCACAGATACGCAGTATTTT. It codes for CASSVIQRAGTDTQYF.

The chain carries TRBV3-1 and TRBJ2-1; D uncertain. Germline V gene lookup returns CDR1 LGHDT and CDR2 YNNKEL (reference sequence). The CDR3 loop spans 16 amino acids. With 1 base removed from V and 3 bases from J, the gap between germline ends came to 13 bases. The CDR3 reads CASSQGAPPLYNEQFF. CDR3 nucleotide sequence: TGTGCCAGCAGCCAAGGGGCCCCCCCGCTCTACAATGAGCAGTTCTTC.

As for this clonotype: One junction end disagrees with the germline gene, perhaps due to a read error. The J gene is TRBJ2-3, the V gene TRBV7-6; TRBD1 or TRBD2 may be the D gene (5 bases each). The CDR3 has 16 residues. Looked up from germline, CDR1 is SGHVS and CDR2 is FNYEAQ. The CDR3 coding sequence is TGTGCCAGCAGCGGTGGGGCGGGTCCTGACACAGATACGCGGTATTTT. It specifies CASSGGAGPDTDTRYF.

This chain joins TRBV6-2 or TRBV6-3 and TRBJ2-5, with a weak D call TRBD1 (6 bases). Between the trimmed V and J ends, which lost 11 bases and 4 bases, there was a span of 17 bases. The germline V gene has CDR1 MNHEY and CDR2 SVGEGT. This CDR3 spans 13 amino acids. The CDR3 is CAGSAGARETQYF. The CDR3 bases are TGTGCCGGATCAGCAGGGGCCCGAGAGACCCAGTACTTC.

This clonotype turned up a few times. This chain joins TRBV6-2 or TRBV6-3 and TRBJ2-4; D may be TRBD1 (7 bases). V was cut by 6 bases and J by 0 bases, with 15 bases left in between. Germline loops: CDR1 MNHEY, CDR2 SVGEGT. CDR3 length: 16 amino acids. The CDR3 DNA reads TGTGCCAGCAGAAATGGGGGGACAGTAGCCAAAAACATTCAGTACTTC. It specifies CASRNGGTVAKNIQYF.

This clonotype was counted between two and nine times. V is TRBV20-1 and J is TRBJ2-5; D perhaps matches TRBD1 (7 bases). The CDR3 covers 14 residues. The V gene's germline CDR1 is DFQATT and CDR2 SNEGSKA (reference sequence). V was clipped by 6 bases and J by 5 bases, with 19 bases between them. CDR3 residues: CSARRTGGGETQYF. CDR3 DNA: TGCAGTGCGAGAAGGACAGGCGGAGGGGAGACCCAGTACTTC.